This TCR beta chain appears in the sequencing data of a study of control samples from healthy donors and cancer patients. Measured with immunoSEQ multiplex PCR; TCRdb has only the in-frame clones, and not every one. The repertoire holds approximately 140,000 clones, with roughly 93% as singletons. The CDR3 runs 12 residues. Germline-derived CDR1 and CDR2 are MNHEY and SVGAGI. V was cut by 6 bases and J by 6 bases, with 8 bases left in between. Source material: blood. The V and J genes are TRBV6-5 and TRBJ2-2; D is unclear. The receptor was isolated from a man aged 18 to 30 in good health. The CDR3 coding sequence is TGTGCCAGCAGGACCACCCCCGGGGAGCTGTTTTTT. Amino acid sequence: CASRTTPGELFF.